This TCR beta chain was identified during a study of tumor-infiltrating lymphocytes in localized non-small cell lung cancer. By proportion, this clone is medium-sized. Its target is not known. The sample has other DNA sequences that encode this CDR3 too. Trimming took off 2 bases at V and 0 bases at J, with 4 bases between the two ends. Germline values: CDR1 MRHNA, CDR2 SNTAGT. The CDR3 covers 13 residues. Broader study findings: TCRbeta sequencing showed higher T cell infiltration in tumors than uninvolved lung. IM1 and IM2 tumors showed no difference in T-cell fraction. Different pieces of the same tissue were used for each assay.

Libraries were prepared by immunoSEQ multiplex PCR; TCRdb keeps only in-frame clonotypes and omits some of them. The sample records 20,000 to 30,000 clones, around 70% being singletons. The rearrangement uses TRBV6-4 and TRBJ1-1; no clear D gene. The specimen sequenced was lung tumor tissue. This clonotype originated in a human donor with non-small cell lung cancer. CDR3 sequence reads: CASSDRMNTEAFF. CDR3 coding DNA: TGTGCCAGCAGTGACCGGATGAACACTGAAGCTTTCTTT.